Presented here are 3 T cell receptor beta chains from one specimen sequenced in a study of blood T cell repertoires in COVID-19. The repertoire was sequenced with immunoSEQ multiplex PCR; TCRdb's copy has only in-frame clones and lacks some. The top ten clones hold around 8.2% of a sample with 25,000 to 30,000 clones, 90% of them seen once. Sample: peripheral blood. These receptors were obtained from a man aged 70 or older with active or convalescent COVID-19.

The J gene is TRBJ2-2, the V gene TRBV18; D not resolved. Germline V gives CDR1 KGHSH, CDR2 LQKENI. Between the trimmed V and J ends, which lost 0 bases and 1 base, there was a span of 6 bases. This CDR3 spans 15 amino acids. The CDR3 DNA follows: TGTGCCAGCTCACCACCCGCCAGGAACACCGGGGAGCTGTTTTTT. Its protein is CASSPPARNTGELFF. The variable domain in full, with the rest retrieved from reference TRBV18 and TRBJ2-2, is NAGVMQNPRHLVRRRGQEARLRCSPMKGHSHVYWYRQLPEEGLKFMVYLQKENIIDESGMPKERFSAEFPKEGPSILRIQQVVRGDSAAYFCASSPPARNTGELFFGEGSRLTVL.

V gene TRBV24-1 combines with J gene TRBJ2-3, with TRBD1 matching 8 bases. CDR3 length equals 19 residues. Germline-derived CDR1 and CDR2 are KGHDR and SFDVKD. The V segment lost 3 bases and the J segment 1 base; nucleotides outside the gene matches: 14. CDR3 in amino acids: CATSDPNPGTGFGTDTQYF. CDR3 DNA: TGTGCCACCAGTGATCCAAATCCCGGGACAGGTTTCGGCACAGATACGCAGTATTTT.

The chain employs TRBV7-2 and TRBJ1-1, with a weak D call TRBD1 (5 bases). The CDR3 totals 14 residues. Germline V lookup: CDR1 SGHTA, CDR2 FQGNSA. With 2 bases removed from V and 1 base from J, the gap between germline ends came to 8 bases. CDR3 sequence (DNA): TGTGCCAGCAGCTTATACACAGGGAACACTGAAGCTTTCTTT. It translates to CASSLYTGNTEAFF.